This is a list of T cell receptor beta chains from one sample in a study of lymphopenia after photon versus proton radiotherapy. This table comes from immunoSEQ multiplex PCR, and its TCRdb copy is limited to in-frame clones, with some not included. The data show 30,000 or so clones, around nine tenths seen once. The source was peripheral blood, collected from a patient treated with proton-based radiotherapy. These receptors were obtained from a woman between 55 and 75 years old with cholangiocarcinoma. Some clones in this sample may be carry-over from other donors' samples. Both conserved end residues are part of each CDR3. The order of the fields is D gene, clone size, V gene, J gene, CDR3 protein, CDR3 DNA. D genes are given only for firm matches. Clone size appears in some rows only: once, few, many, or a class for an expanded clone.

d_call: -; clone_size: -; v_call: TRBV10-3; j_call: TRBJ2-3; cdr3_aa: CATSQTGTDTQYF; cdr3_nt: TGTGCCACCTCCCAGACAGGCACAGATACGCAGTATTTT
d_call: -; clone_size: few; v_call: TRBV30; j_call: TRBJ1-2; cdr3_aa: CAWSVGRLYGYTF; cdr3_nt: TGTGCCTGGAGTGTGGGGAGACTCTATGGCTACACCTTC
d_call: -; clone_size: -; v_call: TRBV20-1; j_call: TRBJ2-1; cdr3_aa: CSARTINELFF; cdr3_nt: TGCAGTGCTAGGACCATTAATGAGTTGTTCTTC
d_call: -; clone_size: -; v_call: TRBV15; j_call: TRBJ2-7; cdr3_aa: CATSSHGLGLYEQYF; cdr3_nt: TGTGCCACCAGCAGCCACGGCCTGGGCCTCTACGAGCAGTACTTC
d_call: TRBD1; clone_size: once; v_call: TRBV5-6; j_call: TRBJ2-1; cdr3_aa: CASSLGDRAFNEQFF; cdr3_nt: TGTGCCAGCAGCTTAGGTGACAGGGCCTTCAATGAGCAGTTCTTC
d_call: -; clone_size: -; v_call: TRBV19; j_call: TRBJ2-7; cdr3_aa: CASSPPGARSYEQYF; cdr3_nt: TGTGCCAGTAGCCCCCCAGGGGCCCGCTCCTACGAGCAGTACTTC
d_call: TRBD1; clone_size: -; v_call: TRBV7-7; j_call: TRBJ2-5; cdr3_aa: CASSSRQGQETQYF; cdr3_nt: TGTGCCAGCAGCTCGAGACAGGGACAAGAGACCCAGTACTTC
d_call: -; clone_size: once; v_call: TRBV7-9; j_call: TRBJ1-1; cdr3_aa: CASSLALANTEAFF; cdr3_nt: TGTGCCAGCAGCTTAGCGCTAGCGAACACTGAAGCTTTCTTT
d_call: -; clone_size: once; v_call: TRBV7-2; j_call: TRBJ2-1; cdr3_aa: CASSSPARLWEQFF; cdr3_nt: TGTGCCAGCAGCTCTCCCGCCCGATTGTGGGAGCAGTTCTTC
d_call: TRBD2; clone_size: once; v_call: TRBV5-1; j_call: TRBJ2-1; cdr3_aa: CASAPAGTSGYNEQFF; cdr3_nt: TGCGCCAGCGCCCCGGCCGGGACTAGCGGATACAATGAGCAGTTCTTC
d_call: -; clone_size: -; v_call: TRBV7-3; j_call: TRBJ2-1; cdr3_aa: CASSALSSGTYNEQFF; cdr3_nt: TGTGCCAGCAGCGCTCTCAGCTCAGGTACCTACAATGAGCAGTTCTTC
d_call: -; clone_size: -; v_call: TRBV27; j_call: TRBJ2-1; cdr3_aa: CASSLQHAAEQFF; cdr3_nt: TGTGCCAGCAGTTTGCAGCACGCGGCTGAGCAGTTCTTC
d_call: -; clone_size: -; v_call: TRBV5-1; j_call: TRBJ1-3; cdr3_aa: CASSLLGGDSGNTIYF; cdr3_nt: TGCGCCAGCAGCTTGCTGGGGGGGGACTCTGGAAACACCATATATTTT
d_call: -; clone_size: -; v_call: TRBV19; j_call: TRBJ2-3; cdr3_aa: CASSYVLAADTQYF; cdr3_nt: TGTGCCAGTAGTTATGTACTAGCTGCAGATACGCAGTATTTT
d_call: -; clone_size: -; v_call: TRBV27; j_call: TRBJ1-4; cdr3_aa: CASKRGGGNEKLFF; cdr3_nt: TGTGCCAGCAAACGTGGGGGGGGTAATGAAAAACTGTTTTTT
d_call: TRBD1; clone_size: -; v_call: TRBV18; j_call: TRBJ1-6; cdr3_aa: CASSPTGTNSPLHF; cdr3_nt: TGTGCCAGCTCACCGACAGGGACTAATTCACCCCTCCACTTT
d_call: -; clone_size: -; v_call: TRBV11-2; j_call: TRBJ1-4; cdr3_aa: CASSAEGGRGDEKLFF; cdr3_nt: TGTGCCAGCAGCGCCGAGGGGGGGCGCGGGGATGAAAAACTGTTTTTT
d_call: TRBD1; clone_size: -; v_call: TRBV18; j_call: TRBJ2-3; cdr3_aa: CASSPNRGQGDTQYF; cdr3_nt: TGTGCCAGCTCACCGAACAGGGGGCAAGGAGATACGCAGTATTTT
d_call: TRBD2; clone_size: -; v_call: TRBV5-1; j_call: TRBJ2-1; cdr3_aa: CASSLAVAGVDEQFF; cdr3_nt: TGCGCCAGCAGCTTGGCCGTAGCGGGAGTTGATGAGCAGTTCTTC
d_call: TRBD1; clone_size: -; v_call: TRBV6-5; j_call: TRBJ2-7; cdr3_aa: CASSTQGISYEQYF; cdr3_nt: TGTGCCAGCAGTACACAGGGGATTAGCTACGAGCAGTACTTC
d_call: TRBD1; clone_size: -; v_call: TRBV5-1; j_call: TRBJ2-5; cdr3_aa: CASSLQGGFGETQYF; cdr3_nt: TGCGCCAGCAGCTTACAGGGGGGATTTGGAGAGACCCAGTACTTC
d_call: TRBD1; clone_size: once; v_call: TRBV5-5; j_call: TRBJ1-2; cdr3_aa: CASSQAGTAANYGYTF; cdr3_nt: TGTGCCAGCAGCCAGGCCGGGACAGCTGCTAACTATGGCTACACCTTC
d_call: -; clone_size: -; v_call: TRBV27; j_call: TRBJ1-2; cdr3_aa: CATRRQSTGFGYTF; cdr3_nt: TGTGCCACCAGACGACAGTCCACAGGGTTCGGCTACACCTTC
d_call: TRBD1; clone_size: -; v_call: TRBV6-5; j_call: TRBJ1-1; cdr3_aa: CASSQGGTVTEAFF; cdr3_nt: TGTGCCAGCAGTCAAGGGGGCACTGTCACTGAAGCTTTCTTT
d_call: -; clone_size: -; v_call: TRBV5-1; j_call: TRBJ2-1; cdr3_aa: CASSLSGVDYNEQFF; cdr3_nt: TGCGCCAGCAGCTTGTCGGGGGTCGACTACAATGAGCAGTTCTTC
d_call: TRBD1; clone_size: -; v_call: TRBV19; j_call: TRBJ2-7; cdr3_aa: CASSGTVAEQYF; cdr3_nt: TGTGCCAGTAGTGGGACAGTCGCCGAGCAGTACTTC
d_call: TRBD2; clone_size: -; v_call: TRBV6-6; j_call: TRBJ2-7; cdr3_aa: CASSYGSGGAGIKYF; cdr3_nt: TGTGCCAGCAGTTACGGAAGCGGGGGGGCCGGGATAAAGTACTTC
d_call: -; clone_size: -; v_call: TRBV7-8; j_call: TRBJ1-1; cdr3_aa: CASSAPGGTEAFF; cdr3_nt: TGTGCCAGCAGCGCACCCGGGGGCACTGAAGCTTTCTTT
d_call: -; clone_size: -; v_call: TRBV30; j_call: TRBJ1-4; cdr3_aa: CAWSARGPNEKLFF; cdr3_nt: TGTGCCTGGAGTGCCAGGGGACCTAATGAAAAACTGTTTTTT
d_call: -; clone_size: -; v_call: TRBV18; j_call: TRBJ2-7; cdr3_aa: CASSPGLLGPYEQYF; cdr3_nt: TGTGCCAGCTCACCAGGACTCCTGGGTCCCTACGAGCAGTACTTC
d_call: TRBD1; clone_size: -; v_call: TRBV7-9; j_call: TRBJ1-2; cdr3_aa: CASSLDRGSYGYTF; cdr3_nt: TGTGCCAGCAGCTTAGACAGGGGAAGCTATGGCTACACCTTC
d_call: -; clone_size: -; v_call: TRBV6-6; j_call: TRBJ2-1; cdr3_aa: CASSAGGGTFF; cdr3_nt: TGTGCCAGCAGCGCCGGAGGGGGGACTTTCTTC
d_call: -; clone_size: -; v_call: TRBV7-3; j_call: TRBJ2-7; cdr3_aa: CASSLAGAYSYEQYF; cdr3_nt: TGTGCCAGCAGCTTAGCGGGGGCTTACTCCTACGAGCAGTACTTC
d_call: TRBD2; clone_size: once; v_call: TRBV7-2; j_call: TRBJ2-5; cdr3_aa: CASSLDRGSGRKTQYF; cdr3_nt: TGTGCCAGCAGCTTAGACCGAGGGAGCGGGAGAAAGACCCAGTACTTC
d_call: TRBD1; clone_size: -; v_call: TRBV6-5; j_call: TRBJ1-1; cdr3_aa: CASSRDSREAFF; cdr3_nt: TGTGCCAGCAGTCGGGACAGCCGTGAAGCTTTCTTT
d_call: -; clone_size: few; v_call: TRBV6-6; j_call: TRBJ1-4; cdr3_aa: CASIQILSTNEKLFF; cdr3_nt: TGTGCCAGCATCCAGATACTATCAACTAATGAAAAACTGTTTTTT
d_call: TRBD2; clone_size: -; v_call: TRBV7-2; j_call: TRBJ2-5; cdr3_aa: CASSLDLQRERETQYF; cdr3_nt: TGTGCCAGCAGCTTAGACCTCCAGCGGGAAAGGGAGACCCAGTACTTC
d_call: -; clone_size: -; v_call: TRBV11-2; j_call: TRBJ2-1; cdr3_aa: CASRLYSNEQFF; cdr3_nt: TGTGCCAGCAGACTATACAGCAATGAGCAGTTCTTC
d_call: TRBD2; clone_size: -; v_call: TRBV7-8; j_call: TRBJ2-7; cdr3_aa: CASRPSGVYEQYF; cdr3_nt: TGTGCCAGCCGCCCTAGCGGTGTTTACGAGCAGTACTTC
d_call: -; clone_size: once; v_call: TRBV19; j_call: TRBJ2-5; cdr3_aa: CASSPFGLNQETQYF; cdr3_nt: TGTGCCAGTAGTCCCTTTGGACTTAATCAAGAGACCCAGTACTTC
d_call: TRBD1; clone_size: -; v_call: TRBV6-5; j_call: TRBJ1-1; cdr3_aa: CASSSTIGQGHTEAFF; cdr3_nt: TGTGCCAGCAGTTCAACCATAGGACAGGGGCACACTGAAGCTTTCTTT
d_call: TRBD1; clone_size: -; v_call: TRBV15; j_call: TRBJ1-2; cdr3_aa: CATRKTGQERTYGYTF; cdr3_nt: TGTGCCACCAGGAAGACCGGACAGGAAAGGACCTATGGCTACACCTTC
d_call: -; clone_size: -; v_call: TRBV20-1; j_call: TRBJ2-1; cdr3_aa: CSVGLYNEQFF; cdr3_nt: TGCAGCGTAGGACTTTACAATGAGCAGTTCTTC
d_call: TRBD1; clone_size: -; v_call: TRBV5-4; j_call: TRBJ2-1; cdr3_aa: CASSPTGQGDNEQFF; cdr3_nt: TGTGCCAGCAGCCCGACGGGACAGGGGGACAATGAGCAGTTCTTC
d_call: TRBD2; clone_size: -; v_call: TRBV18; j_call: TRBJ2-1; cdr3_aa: CASSTTSGRGTDEQFF; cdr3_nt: TGTGCCAGCTCAACGACTAGCGGGAGGGGGACCGATGAGCAGTTCTTC
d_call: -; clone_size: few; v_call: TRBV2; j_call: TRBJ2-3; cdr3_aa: CASKQSTDTQYF; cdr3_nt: TGTGCCAGCAAACAGAGCACAGATACGCAGTATTTT
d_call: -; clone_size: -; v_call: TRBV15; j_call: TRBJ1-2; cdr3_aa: CATSRVEGSNYGYTF; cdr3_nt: TGTGCCACCAGCAGAGTGGAGGGGTCCAACTATGGCTACACCTTC